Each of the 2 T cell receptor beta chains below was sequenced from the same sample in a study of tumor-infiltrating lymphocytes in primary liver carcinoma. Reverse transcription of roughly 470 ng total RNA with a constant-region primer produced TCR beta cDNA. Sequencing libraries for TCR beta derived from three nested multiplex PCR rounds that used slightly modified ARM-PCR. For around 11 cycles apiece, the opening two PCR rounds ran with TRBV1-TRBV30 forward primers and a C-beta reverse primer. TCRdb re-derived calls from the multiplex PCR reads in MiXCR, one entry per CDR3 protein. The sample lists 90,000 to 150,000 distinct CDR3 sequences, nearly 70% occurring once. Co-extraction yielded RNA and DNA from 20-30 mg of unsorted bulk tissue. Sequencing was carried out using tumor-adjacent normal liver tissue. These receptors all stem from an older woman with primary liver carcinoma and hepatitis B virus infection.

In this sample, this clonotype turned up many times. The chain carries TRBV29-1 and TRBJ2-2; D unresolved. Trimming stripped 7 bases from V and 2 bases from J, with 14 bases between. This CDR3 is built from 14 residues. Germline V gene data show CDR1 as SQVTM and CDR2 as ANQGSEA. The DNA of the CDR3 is TGCAGCGCCAAAGGGTGGGCTAACACCGGGGAGCTGTTTTTT. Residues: CSAKGWANTGELFF.

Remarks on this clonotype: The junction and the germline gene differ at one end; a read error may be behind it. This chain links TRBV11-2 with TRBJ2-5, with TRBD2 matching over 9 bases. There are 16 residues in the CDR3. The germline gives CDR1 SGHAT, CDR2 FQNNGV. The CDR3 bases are TGTGACACCAGCTACTCCCGTGGTAGCGGGAGAGAGACCCAATACTTC. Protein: CDTSYSRGSGRETQYF.